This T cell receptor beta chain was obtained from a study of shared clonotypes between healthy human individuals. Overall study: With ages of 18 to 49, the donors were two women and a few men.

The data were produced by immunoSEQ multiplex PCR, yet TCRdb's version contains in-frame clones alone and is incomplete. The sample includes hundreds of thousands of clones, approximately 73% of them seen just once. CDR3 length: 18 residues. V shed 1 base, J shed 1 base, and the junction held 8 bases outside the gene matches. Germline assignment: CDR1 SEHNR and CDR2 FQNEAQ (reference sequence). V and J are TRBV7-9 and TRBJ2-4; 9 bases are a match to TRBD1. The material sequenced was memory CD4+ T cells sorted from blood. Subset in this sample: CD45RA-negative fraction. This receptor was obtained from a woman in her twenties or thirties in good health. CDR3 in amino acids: CASSLGLIGQGAKNIQYF. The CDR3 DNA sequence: TGTGCCAGCAGCTTAGGGCTTATCGGACAGGGGGCCAAAAACATTCAGTACTTC. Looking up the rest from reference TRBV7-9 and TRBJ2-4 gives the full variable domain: DTGVSQNPRHKITKRGQNVTFRCDPISEHNRLYWYRQTLGQGPEFLTYFQNEAQLEKSRLLSDRFSAERPKGSFSTLEIQRTEQGDSAMYLCASSLGLIGQGAKNIQYFGAGTRLSVL.